This T cell receptor (beta chain) was profiled in a study of long-term antiretroviral therapy in people with HIV. Study-wide results and limits: Although diversity increased after ART, it remained lower than in transplant donor controls. Compared with controls, HIV repertoires showed narrower CDR3 length ranges.

Run at survey level, the immunoSEQ assay was version v3.0. This table comes from immunoSEQ multiplex PCR, and its TCRdb copy is limited to in-frame clones, with some not included. This table has roughly 20,000 clones, about 85% appearing once. This clone was seen once. The target antigen is unknown. Trimming took 4 bases from V and 4 from J, leaving 16 bases between them. Germline lookup yields CDR1 SGHRS and CDR2 YFSETQ. There are 15 residues in the CDR3. The sample here was unsorted PBMCs, taken roughly 4 years after starting antiretroviral therapy. The chain employs TRBV5-1 and TRBJ2-3, with D unclear. The TCR was taken from a man aged 18 to 35 with HIV. The CDR3 protein is CASSPGYFSPDTQYF. CDR3 bases: TGCGCCAGCAGCCCCGGTTATTTTTCCCCAGATACGCAGTATTTT.